Detailed here is one TCR beta chain. Repertoires were generated with immunoSEQ multiplex PCR, while TCRdb's copy carries only in-frame clones and drops some. This sample carries some 500,000 clones, 88% of them seen once, and the ten largest clones take around 1.9%. This sample stems from a study of blood T cell repertoires in COVID-19. The wider study: The samples span acute and convalescent COVID-19 from the United States, Italy and Spain.

Cohort 3 recovery required two negative PCRs, clearance, or symptom resolution. The sequenced sample was PBMCs or T cells enriched from blood (not recorded which). The receptor comes from a woman aged 40 to 50 who had recovered from COVID-19.

CDR3 nucleotide sequence: TGCGCCAGCAGTCAATCATTCCCGACTAGCGGGAGGGTATCGAACACCGGGGAGCTGTTTTTT. It translates to CASSQSFPTSGRVSNTGELFF. The V and J genes are TRBV23-1 and TRBJ2-2, with TRBD2 matching 14 bases. TRBV23-1 is known as an ORF, though its function is uncertain. CDR3 length: 21 residues. The junction had 9 bases not matched to a gene; V was cut back by 0 bases and J by 0 bases.